This TCR beta chain came from a study of T cells in narcolepsy. At the level of the study: Patients with NT1 or NT2 and healthy control donors were enrolled. General study findings and limits: Same-patient CSF and blood CD4+ T cell clonotypes included HCRT-specific and TRIB2-specific autoreactive ones. No autoreactive T cell clone sequences appeared in some memory CD4+ repertoires.

V was clipped by 5 bases and J by 5 bases; unmatched bases: 5. The CDR3 is 15 residues long. Per the germline V gene, CDR1 is SGHVS and CDR2 is FQNEAQ. On this clone: Antigen specificity is unknown.

TCRdb's table, derived via immunoSEQ multiplex PCR, lists solely in-frame clones and lacks some. The repertoire consists of 20,000 to 25,000 clones, with 80% to 85% occurring once and the leading ten covering 4.2%. The chain is built from TRBV7-8 and TRBJ2-1; 11 bases match TRBD2. The TCR comes from a human donor in good health. Sequencing was done on a sample of memory (CD45RA-) CD4+ T cells from blood. This CDR3 is CASSQGLAVDNEQFF. For the CDR3, the DNA is TGTGCCAGCAGCCAGGGACTAGCGGTCGACAATGAGCAGTTCTTC. Full variable domain (remainder filled in from reference TRBV7-8 and TRBJ2-1): GAGVSQSPRYKVAKRGQDVALRCDPISGHVSLFWYQQALGQGPEFLTYFQNEAQLDKSGLPSDRFFAERPEGSVSTLKIQRTQQEDSAVYLCASSQGLAVDNEQFFGPGTRLTVL.